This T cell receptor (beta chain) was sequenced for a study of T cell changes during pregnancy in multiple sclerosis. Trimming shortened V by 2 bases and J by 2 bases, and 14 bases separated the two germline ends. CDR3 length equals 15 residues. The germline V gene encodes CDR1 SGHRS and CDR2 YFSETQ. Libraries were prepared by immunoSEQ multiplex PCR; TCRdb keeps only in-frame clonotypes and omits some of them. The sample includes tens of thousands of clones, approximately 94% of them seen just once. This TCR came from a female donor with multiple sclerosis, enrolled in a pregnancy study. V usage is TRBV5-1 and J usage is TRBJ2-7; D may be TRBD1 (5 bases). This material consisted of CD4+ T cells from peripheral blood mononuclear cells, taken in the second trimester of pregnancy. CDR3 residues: CASSFKGEPPYEQYF. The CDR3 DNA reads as TGCGCCAGCAGCTTTAAAGGGGAACCCCCCTACGAGCAGTACTTC.